Below are 3 T cell receptor beta chains sequenced from a single sample in a study of glioma-infiltrating T cells after dendritic cell vaccination. As for time point: after dendritic cell vaccination, including at tumor progression/relapse. TCRdb keeps only in-frame clones here, not all; method: immunoSEQ multiplex PCR. The data contain roughly 100,000 clones, around 90% of them seen just once; the ten biggest clones take up roughly 2.8%. The sequenced sample was blood, obtained after dendritic cell vaccination. The source is a human donor with glioblastoma.

This chain uses TRBV6-6 with TRBJ1-1; TRBD1 agrees at 10 bases. Trimming took 2 bases from V and 0 from J; bases not matched to a gene: 0. CDR1 MNHNY and CDR2 SVGAGI come from the germline V gene (reference sequence). CDR3 size: 15 residues. The CDR3 region has the DNA TGTGCCAGCAGTTACGGGACAGGGGTGAACACTGAAGCTTTCTTT. It translates to CASSYGTGVNTEAFF.

V usage is TRBV25-1 and J usage is TRBJ2-7, with a weak D call TRBD1 (5 bases). Trimming took off 6 bases at V and 6 bases at J, with 6 bases between the two ends. This CDR3 is built from 10 residues. CDR1 and CDR2 (germline): MGHDK, SYGVNS. The DNA of the CDR3 is TGTGCCAGCAGGGGGCCCGAGCAGTACTTC. Protein: CASRGPEQYF.

This sequence joins TRBV29-1 and TRBJ1-2, with D perhaps matching TRBD1 (5 bases). This CDR3 has 12 residues. V lost 7 bases and J 2 bases, leaving 11 bases between the germline ends. CDR1 and CDR2 (germline): SQVTM, ANQGSEA. The CDR3 coding sequence is TGCAGCGCGACAGAGAGCAACTATGGCTACACCTTC. It encodes CSATESNYGYTF.